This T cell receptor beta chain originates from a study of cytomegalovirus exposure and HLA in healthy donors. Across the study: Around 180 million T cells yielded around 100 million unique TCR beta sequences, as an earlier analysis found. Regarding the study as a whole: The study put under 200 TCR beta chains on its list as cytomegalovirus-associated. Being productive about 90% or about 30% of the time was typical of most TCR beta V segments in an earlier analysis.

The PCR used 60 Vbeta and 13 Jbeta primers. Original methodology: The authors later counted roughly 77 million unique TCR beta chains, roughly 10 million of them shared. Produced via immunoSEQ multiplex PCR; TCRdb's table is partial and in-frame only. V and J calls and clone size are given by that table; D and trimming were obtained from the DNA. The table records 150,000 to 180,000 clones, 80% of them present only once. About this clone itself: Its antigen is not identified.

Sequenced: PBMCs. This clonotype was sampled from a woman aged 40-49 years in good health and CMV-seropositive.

The DNA for the CDR3 is TGTGCCAGCAGTTTCGGGGGAGGGGAGACCCAGTACTTC. Its translation is CASSFGGGETQYF. The genes are TRBV27 and TRBJ2-5; 7 bases line up with TRBD2. CDR3 size: 13 residues. V dropped 3 bases and J dropped 5; count of bases not matched to a gene: 3. Germline loops: CDR1 MNHEY, CDR2 SMNVEV (reference sequence).